This T cell receptor beta chain was sequenced in a study of cytomegalovirus exposure and HLA in healthy donors. The PCR ran on 60 Vbeta and 13 Jbeta primers. Generated by immunoSEQ multiplex PCR, the TCRdb table keeps only in-frame clones and is missing some. The sample consists of some 120,000 clones, over 70% of them appearing once. Study-level findings and limits: The study designated roughly 150 TCR beta chains cytomegalovirus-associated. Most TCR sequences were uncommon, yet certain public TCRs appeared in many donors.

Between the trimmed V and J ends, which lost 1 base and 7 bases, there was a span of 10 bases. The CDR3 extends over 12 amino acids. Germline assignment: CDR1 SQVTM and CDR2 ANQGSEA. A note on this clone: Antigen unknown.

The TCR comes from a woman between 18 and 29 years old in good health and CMV-seronegative. The chain links TRBV29-1 to TRBJ1-2; TRBD1 might be the D (5 bases). Sample: PBMCs. The CDR3 nucleotides read TGCAGCGTTGAAGGGCAGGGTGCTGGCTACACCTTC. Translating gives CSVEGQGAGYTF.